The TCR beta chain described here comes from a study of human T cells and chemical hapten exposure. Overall study results and limits: Patch test score was positively correlated with the counts of PT1 expanded TCRs.

This clonotype was picked up many times. Its antigen is unknown. Germline values: CDR1 MNHEY, CDR2 SVGAGI. The CDR3 sequence is 14 residues long. V lost 6 bases to trimming and J lost 8 bases; unmatched junction nucleotides: 8. Time point reported: patch test 2, 6 weeks after DPC sensitization. Treatment in this sample: therapeutic diphenylcyclopropenone sensitization with weekly scalp DPC. TCRdb processed the RACE reads anew with MiXCR; each CDR3 protein has one entry. The table shows about 350,000 distinct CDR3 sequences, with about 6.9% occurring only once. This chain joins TRBV6-5 and TRBJ1-4; 8 positions agree with TRBD1. The sample was whole blood, taken in connection with sensitization to the hapten diphenylcyclopropenone (DPC). This receptor was taken from a woman under 30 with alopecia areata. Some clones in this sample may be carry-over from other donors' samples. CDR3 protein: CASRDREFGEKLFF. The CDR3 DNA follows: TGTGCCAGCAGGGACAGGGAGTTCGGGGAAAAACTGTTTTTT.